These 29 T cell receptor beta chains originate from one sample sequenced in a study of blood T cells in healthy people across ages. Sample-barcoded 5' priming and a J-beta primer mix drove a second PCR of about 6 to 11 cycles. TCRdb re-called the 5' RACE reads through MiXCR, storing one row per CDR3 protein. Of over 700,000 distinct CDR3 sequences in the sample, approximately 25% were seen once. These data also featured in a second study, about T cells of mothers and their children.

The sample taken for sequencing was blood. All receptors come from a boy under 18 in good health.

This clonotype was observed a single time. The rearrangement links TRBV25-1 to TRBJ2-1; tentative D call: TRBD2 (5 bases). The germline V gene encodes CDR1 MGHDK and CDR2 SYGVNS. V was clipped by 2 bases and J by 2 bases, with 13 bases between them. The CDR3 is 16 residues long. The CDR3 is CASSEPGTPTYNEQFF. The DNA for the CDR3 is TGTGCCAGCAGTGAACCGGGAACTCCAACCTACAATGAGCAGTTCTTC.

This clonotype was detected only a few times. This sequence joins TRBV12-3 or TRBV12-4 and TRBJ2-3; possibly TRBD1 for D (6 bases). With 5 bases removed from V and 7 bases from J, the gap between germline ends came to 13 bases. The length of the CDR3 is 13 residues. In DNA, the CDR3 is TGTGCCAGCAGTACGAGGGGGTTGAATACGCAGTATTTT. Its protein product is CASSTRGLNTQYF.

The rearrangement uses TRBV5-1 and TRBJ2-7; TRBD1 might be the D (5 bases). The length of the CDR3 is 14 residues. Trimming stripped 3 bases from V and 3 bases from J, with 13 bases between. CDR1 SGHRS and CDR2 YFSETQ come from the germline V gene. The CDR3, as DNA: TGCGCCAGCAGCTCGGGCCCCAGGGTCTACGAGCAGTACTTC. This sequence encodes CASSSGPRVYEQYF.

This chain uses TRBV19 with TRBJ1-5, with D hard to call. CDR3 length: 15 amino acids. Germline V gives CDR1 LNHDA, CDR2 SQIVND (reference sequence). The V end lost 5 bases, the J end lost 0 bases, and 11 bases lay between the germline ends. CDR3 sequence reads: CASSPWGGSNQPQHF. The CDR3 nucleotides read TGTGCCAGTAGTCCTTGGGGAGGTAGCAATCAGCCCCAGCATTTT. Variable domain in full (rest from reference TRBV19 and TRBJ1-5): DGGITQSPKYLFRKEGQNVTLSCEQNLNHDAMYWYRQDPGQGLRLIYYSQIVNDFQKGDIAEGYSVSREKKESFPLTVTSAQKNPTAFYLCASSPWGGSNQPQHFGDGTRLSIL.

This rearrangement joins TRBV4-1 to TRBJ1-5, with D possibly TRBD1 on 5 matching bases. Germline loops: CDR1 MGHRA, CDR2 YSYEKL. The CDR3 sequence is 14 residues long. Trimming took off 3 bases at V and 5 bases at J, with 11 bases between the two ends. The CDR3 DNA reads TGCGCCAGCAGCCAGGGGGTAGTAGATCAGCCCCAGCATTTT. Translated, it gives CASSQGVVDQPQHF.

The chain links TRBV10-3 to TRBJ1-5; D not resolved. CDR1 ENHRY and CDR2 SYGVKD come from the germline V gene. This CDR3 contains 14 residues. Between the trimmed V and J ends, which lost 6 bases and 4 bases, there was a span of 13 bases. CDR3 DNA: TGTGCCATCAGAAACGGGAGGGAAAATCAGCCCCAGCATTTT. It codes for CAIRNGRENQPQHF.

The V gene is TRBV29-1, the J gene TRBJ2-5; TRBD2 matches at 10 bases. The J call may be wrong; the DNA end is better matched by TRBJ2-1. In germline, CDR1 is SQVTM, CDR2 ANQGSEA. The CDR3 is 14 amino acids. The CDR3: CSVDTSGAYNEQFF. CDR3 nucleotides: TGCAGCGTTGATACTAGCGGGGCCTACAATGAGCAGTTCTTC.

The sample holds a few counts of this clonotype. CDR3 coding DNA: TGTGCCAGCAGTGAGACACAGGGGACAGGGAACACTGAAGCTTTCTTT. Its translation: CASSETQGTGNTEAFF. The chain couples TRBV25-1 to TRBJ1-1, with 8 nucleotides matching TRBD1. V gave up 3 bases and J gave up 1 base; unmatched junction bases: 7. Per germline, CDR1 MGHDK and CDR2 SYGVNS. The CDR3 sequence is 16 residues long.

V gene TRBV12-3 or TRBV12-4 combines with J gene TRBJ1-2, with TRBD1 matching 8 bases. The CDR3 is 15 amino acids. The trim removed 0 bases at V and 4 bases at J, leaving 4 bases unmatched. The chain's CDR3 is CASSLAPGQVYGYTF. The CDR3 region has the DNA TGTGCCAGCAGTTTAGCGCCGGGACAGGTCTATGGCTACACCTTC.

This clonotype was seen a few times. CDR3 in amino acids: CASRPQGMRYEQYF. In DNA form, the CDR3 reads TGTGCCAGCAGGCCTCAGGGGATGAGGTACGAGCAGTACTTC. The V call is TRBV6-5, the J call TRBJ2-7, with a possible D match to TRBD1 (6 bases). Trimming left V 6 bases short and J 4 bases short, with 16 bases between. Germline V gene data show CDR1 as MNHEY and CDR2 as SVGAGI. The CDR3 runs to 14 residues.

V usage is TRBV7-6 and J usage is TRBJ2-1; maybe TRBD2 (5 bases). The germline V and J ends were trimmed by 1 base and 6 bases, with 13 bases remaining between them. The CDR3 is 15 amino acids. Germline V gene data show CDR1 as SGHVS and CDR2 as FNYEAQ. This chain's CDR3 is CASSLGGFRGNEQFF. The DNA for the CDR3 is TGTGCCAGCAGCTTAGGCGGGTTTCGAGGCAATGAGCAGTTCTTC.

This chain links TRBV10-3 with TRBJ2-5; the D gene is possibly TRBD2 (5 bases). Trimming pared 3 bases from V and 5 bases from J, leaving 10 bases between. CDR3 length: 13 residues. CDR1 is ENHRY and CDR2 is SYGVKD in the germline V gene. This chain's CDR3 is CAISDKWEETQYF. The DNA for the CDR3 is TGTGCCATCAGTGATAAATGGGAGGAGACCCAGTACTTC.

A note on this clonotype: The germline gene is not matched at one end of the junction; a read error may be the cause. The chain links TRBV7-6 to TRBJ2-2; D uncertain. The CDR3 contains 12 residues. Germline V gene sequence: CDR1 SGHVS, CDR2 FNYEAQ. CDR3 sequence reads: CASSVAGGELFF. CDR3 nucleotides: TGTGCCAGCAGCGTAGCTGGCGGGGAGCTGTTTTTT.

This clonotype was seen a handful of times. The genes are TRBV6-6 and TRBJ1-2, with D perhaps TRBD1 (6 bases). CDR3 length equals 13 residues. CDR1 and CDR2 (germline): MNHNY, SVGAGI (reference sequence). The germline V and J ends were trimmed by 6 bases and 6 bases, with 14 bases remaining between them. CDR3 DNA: TGTGCCAGCAGACAGGGAAGTATCAATGGCTACACCTTC. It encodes CASRQGSINGYTF.

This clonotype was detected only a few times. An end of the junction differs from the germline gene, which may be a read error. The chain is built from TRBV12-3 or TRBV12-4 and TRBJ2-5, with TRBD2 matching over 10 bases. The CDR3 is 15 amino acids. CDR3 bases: TGTGCCAGCAGTATAGCGGGGGGAGGTCAAGAGACCCAGTACTTC. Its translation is CASSIAGGGQETQYF.

The DNA for the CDR3 is TGTGCCAGCAGCTTTGGGACAGAGGGCTATGGCTACACCTTC. It is translated as CASSFGTEGYGYTF. The chain links TRBV7-9 to TRBJ1-2; 7 nucleotides line up with TRBD1. The ends lost 3 bases at V and 4 bases at J; junction bases unmatched: 5. CDR3 length: 14 amino acids. The germline V gene has CDR1 SEHNR and CDR2 FQNEAQ (reference sequence). Filled out from reference TRBV7-9 and TRBJ1-2, the complete variable domain reads DTGVSQNPRHKITKRGQNVTFRCDPISEHNRLYWYRQTLGQGPEFLTYFQNEAQLEKSRLLSDRFSAERPKGSFSTLEIQRTEQGDSAMYLCASSFGTEGYGYTFGSGTRLTVV.

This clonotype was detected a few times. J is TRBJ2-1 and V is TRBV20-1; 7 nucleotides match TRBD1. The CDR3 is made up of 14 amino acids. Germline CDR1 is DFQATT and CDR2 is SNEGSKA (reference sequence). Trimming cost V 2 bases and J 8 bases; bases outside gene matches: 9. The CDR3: CSARRPTGVDEQFF. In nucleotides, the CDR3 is TGCAGTGCTAGAAGGCCAACAGGGGTTGATGAGCAGTTCTTC.

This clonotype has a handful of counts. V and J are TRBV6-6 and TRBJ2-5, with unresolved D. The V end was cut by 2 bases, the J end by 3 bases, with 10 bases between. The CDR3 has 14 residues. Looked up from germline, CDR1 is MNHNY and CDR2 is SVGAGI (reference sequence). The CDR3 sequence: CASSYESAKETQYF. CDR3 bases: TGTGCCAGCAGTTACGAATCAGCCAAAGAGACCCAGTACTTC.

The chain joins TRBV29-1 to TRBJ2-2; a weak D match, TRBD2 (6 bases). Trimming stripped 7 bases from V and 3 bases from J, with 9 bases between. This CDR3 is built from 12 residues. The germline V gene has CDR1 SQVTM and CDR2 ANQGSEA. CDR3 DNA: TGCAGCGGCGGAGGGTACACCGGGGAGCTGTTTTTT. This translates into CSGGGYTGELFF.

DNA for the CDR3: TGCAGCGTAGCCGGGACACCCAACTATGGCTACACCTTC. Translated: CSVAGTPNYGYTF. The chain joins TRBV29-1 to TRBJ1-2; possible D gene TRBD1, 6 bases. The germline V and J ends were trimmed by 6 bases and 2 bases, with 13 bases remaining between them. This CDR3 has 13 residues. Germline CDR1 reads SQVTM; CDR2 reads ANQGSEA.

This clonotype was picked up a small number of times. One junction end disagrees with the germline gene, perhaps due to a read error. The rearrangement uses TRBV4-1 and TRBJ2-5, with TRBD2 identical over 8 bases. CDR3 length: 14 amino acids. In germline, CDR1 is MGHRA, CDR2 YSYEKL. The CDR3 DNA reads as TGCGCCAGCAGCCGAAACTTCGGGCGGGAGGCCAAGTTCTTC. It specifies CASSRNFGREAKFF.

CDR3 DNA sequence: TGTGCCAGCAGCGTAGTTCCGGACAGTTCAGATACGCAGTATTTT. Amino acids: CASSVVPDSSDTQYF. The chain couples TRBV9 to TRBJ2-3, with D possibly matching TRBD1 (6 bases). CDR1 and CDR2 from the germline V gene are SGDLS and YYNGEE. Trimming removed 0 bases from V and 4 bases from J, with 12 bases in between. This CDR3 comprises 15 residues.

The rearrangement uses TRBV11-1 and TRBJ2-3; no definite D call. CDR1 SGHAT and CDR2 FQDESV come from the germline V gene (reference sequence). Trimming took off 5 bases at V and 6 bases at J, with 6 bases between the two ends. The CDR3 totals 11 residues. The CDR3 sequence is CASSPHDTQYF. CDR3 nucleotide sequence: TGTGCCAGCAGCCCTCATGATACGCAGTATTTT.

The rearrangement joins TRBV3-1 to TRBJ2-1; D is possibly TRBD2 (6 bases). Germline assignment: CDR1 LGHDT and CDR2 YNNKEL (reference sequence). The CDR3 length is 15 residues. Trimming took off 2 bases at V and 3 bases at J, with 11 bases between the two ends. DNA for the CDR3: TGTGCCAGCAGCCAAAGGGACTTTAACTACAATGAGCAGTTCTTC. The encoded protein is CASSQRDFNYNEQFF.

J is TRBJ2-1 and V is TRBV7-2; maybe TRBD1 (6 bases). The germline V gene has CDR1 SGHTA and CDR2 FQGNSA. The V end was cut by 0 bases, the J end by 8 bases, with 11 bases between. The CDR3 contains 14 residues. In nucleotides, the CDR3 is TGTGCCAGCAGCTTAGCGGGGGCACGGGATGAGCAGTTCTTC. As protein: CASSLAGARDEQFF.

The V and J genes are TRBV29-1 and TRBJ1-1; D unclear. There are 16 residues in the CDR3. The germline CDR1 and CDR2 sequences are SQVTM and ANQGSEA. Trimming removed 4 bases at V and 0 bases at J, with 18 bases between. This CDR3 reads CSVVPVNRGLNTEAFF. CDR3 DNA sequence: TGCAGCGTTGTTCCCGTAAATCGTGGGCTGAACACTGAAGCTTTCTTT.

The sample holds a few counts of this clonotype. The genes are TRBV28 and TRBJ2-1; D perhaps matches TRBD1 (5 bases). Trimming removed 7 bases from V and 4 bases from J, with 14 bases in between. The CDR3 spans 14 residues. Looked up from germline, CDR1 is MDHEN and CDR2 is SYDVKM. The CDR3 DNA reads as TGTGCCAGCATTGGACACGGACAATACAATGAGCAGTTCTTC. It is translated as CASIGHGQYNEQFF.

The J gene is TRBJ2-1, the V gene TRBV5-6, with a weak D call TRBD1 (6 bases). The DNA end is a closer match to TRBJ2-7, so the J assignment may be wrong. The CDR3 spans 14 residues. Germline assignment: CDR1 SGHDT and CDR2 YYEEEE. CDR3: CASSHQGQPVEQYF. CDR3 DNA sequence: TGTGCCAGCAGCCACCAAGGACAGCCGGTGGAGCAGTACTTC.

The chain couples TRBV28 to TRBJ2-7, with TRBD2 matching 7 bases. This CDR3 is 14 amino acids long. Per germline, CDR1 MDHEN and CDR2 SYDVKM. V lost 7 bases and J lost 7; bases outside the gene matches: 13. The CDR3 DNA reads TGTGCCAGCAATGGGGGAGGGCGGTCCTCGGAGCAGTACTTC. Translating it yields CASNGGGRSSEQYF.